Listed here is a single T cell receptor (beta chain). Antigen: not known. Losses at the gene ends were 0 bases for V and 1 base for J; bases not matched to a gene: 14. This CDR3 is built from 19 residues. Germline CDR1 MGHRA, CDR2 YSYEKL. This sample is drawn from a study of cytomegalovirus exposure and HLA in healthy donors. The study, taken as a whole, reports: The authors excluded some V segments, including TRBV6-2 and TRBV6-3, as indistinguishable. According to the study, around 150 TCR beta chains were cytomegalovirus-associated.

The PCR had 60 Vbeta and 13 Jbeta primers. Repertoires were generated with immunoSEQ multiplex PCR, while TCRdb's copy carries only in-frame clones and drops some. The sample has around 88,000 clones; under 80% are singletons. This receptor was taken from a male donor in good health and CMV-seronegative. What was sequenced was PBMCs. This sequence joins TRBV4-1 and TRBJ2-5, with 7 bases lining up with TRBD1. The CDR3 DNA reads TGCGCCAGCAGCCAAGAGAGGACAGGAGGCACGTTGGTCCAAGAGACCCAGTACTTC. Its translation: CASSQERTGGTLVQETQYF.